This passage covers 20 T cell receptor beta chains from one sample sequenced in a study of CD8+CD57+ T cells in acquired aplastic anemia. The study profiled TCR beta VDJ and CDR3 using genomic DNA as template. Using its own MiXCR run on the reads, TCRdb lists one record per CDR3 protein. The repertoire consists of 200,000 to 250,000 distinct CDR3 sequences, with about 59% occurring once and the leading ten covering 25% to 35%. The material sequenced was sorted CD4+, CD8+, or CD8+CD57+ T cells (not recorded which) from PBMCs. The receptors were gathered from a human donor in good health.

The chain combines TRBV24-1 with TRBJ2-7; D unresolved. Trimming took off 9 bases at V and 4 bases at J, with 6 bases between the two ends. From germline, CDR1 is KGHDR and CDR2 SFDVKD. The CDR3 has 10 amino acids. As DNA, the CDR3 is TGTGCCACCCGAACTTACGAGCAGTACTTC. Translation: CATRTYEQYF.

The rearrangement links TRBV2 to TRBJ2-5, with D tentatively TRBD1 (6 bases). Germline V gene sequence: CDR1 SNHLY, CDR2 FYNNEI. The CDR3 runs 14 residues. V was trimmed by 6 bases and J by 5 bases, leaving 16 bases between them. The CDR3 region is CASRTRGIGETQYF. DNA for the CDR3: TGTGCCAGCAGGACCAGGGGAATAGGGGAGACCCAGTACTTC.

Written as DNA, the CDR3 is TGCAGCGGGGGGGGTTGGGAGCAGTTCTTC. Residues: CSGGGWEQFF. V gene TRBV29-1 combines with J gene TRBJ2-1; 7 bases are shared with TRBD2. Germline lookup yields CDR1 SQVTM and CDR2 ANQGSEA. J lost 10 bases, V lost 7 bases, and 4 bases had no gene match. This CDR3 is built from 10 residues.

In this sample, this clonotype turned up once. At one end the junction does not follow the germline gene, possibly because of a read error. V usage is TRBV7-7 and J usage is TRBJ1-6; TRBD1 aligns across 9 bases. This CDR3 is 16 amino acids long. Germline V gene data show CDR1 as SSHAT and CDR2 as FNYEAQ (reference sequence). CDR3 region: CASSRDPGQGNSPLHF. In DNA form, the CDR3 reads TGTGCTAGCAGCCGGGACCCGGGACAGGGAAATTCACCCCTCCACTTT.

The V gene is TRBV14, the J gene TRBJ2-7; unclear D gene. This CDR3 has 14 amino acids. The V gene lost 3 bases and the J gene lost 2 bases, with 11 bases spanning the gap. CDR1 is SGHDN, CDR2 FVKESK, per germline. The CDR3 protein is CASSHFAIAYEQYF. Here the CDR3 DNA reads TGTGCCAGCAGCCATTTTGCGATCGCCTACGAGCAGTACTTC.

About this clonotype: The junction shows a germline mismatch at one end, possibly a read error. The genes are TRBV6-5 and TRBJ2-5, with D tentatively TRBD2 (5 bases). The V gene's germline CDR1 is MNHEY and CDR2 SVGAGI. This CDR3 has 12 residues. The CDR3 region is CASSYSGNGISF. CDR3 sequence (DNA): TGTGCCAGCAGTTACTCAGGGAACGGGATTTCATTC.

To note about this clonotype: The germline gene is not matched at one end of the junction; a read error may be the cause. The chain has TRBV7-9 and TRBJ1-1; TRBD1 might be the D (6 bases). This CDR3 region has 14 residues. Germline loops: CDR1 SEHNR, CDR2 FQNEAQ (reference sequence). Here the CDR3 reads CASLPRQGITEASF. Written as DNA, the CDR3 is TGTGCCAGCCTCCCCAGGCAGGGGATTACTGAAGCTTCCTTT.

CDR3 DNA sequence: TGCAGTGCTAGAGACTCCGGCAATCAGCCCCAGCATTTT. Protein sequence: CSARDSGNQPQHF. The chain is built from TRBV20-1 and TRBJ1-5; D gene unclear. Trimming pared 0 bases from V and 2 bases from J, leaving 5 bases between. The length of the CDR3 is 13 residues. Germline V gene sequence: CDR1 DFQATT, CDR2 SNEGSKA (reference sequence).

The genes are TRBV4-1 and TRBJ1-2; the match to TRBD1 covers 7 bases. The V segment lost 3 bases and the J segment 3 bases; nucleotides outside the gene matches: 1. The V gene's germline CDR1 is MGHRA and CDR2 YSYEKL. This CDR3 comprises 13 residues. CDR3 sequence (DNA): TGCGCCAGCAGCCAGGACAGGCACTATGGCTACACCTTC. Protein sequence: CASSQDRHYGYTF.

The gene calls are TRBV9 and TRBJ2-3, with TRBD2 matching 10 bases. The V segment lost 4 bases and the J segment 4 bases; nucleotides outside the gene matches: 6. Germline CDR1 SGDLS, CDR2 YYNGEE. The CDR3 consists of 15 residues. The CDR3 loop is CASSSPGTSADTQYF. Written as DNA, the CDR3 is TGTGCCAGCAGCTCTCCCGGGACTAGCGCAGATACGCAGTATTTT. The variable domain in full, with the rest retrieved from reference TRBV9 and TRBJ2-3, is DSGVTQTPKHLITATGQRVTLRCSPRSGDLSVYWYQQSLDQGLQFLIQYYNGEERAKGNILERFSAQQFPDLHSELNLSSLELGDSALYFCASSSPGTSADTQYFGPGTRLTVL.

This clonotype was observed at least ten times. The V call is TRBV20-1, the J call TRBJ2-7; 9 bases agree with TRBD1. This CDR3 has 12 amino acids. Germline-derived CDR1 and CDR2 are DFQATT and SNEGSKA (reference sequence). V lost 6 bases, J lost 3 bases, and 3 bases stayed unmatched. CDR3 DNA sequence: TGCAGTGCAACGACAGGGGGCTACGAGCAGTACTTC. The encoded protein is CSATTGGYEQYF.

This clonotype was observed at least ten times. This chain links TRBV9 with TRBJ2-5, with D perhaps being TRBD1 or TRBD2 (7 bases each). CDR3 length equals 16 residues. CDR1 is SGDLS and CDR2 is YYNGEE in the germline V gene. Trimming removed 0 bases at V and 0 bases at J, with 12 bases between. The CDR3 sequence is CASSVAGGENQETQYF. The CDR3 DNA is TGTGCCAGCAGCGTAGCAGGGGGGGAAAACCAAGAGACCCAGTACTTC.

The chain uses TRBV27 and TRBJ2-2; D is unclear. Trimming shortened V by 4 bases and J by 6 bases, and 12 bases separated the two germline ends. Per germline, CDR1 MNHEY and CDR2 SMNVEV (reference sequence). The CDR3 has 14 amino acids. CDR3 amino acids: CASSYGLDAGELFF. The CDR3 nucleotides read TGTGCCAGCAGTTACGGGCTCGACGCCGGGGAGCTGTTTTTT.

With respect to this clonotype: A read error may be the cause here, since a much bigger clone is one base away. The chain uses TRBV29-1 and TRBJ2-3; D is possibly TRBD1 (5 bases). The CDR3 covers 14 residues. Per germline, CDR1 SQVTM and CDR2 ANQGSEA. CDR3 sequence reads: CSVETTQDRDKQYF. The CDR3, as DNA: TGCAGCGTTGAGACCACACAGGATAGGGATAAGCAGTATTTT.

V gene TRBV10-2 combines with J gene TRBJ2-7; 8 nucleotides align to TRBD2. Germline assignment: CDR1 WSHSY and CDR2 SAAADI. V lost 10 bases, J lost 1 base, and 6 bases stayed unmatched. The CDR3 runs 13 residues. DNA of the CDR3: TGCGCCATCACTAGCGGACATTCCTACGAGCAGTACTTC. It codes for CAITSGHSYEQYF.

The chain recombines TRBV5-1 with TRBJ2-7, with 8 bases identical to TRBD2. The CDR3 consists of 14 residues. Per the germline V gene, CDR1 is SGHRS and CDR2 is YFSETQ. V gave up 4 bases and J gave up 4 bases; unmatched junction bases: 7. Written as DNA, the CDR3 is TGCGCCAGCAGCCCCCAGCCGGGAGGGTACGAGCAGTACTTC. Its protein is CASSPQPGGYEQYF.

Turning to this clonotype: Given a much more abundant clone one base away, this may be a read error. The CDR3 spells CSAPVLVGGTDTQYF. CDR3 DNA sequence: TGCAGTGCCCCAGTTCTAGTGGGGGGCACAGATACGCAGTATTTT. The chain joins TRBV20-1 to TRBJ2-3, with D possibly called TRBD1 or TRBD2 (5 bases each). Between the trimmed V and J ends, which lost 6 bases and 1 base, there was a span of 17 bases. The CDR3 covers 15 residues. Germline lookup yields CDR1 DFQATT and CDR2 SNEGSKA (reference sequence).

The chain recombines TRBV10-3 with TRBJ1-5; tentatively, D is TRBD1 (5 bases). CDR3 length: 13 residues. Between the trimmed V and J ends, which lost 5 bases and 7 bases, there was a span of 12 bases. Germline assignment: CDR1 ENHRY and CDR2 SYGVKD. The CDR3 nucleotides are TGTGCCATCAGTCAAGGGACCGAGCAGCCCCAGCATTTT. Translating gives CAISQGTEQPQHF.

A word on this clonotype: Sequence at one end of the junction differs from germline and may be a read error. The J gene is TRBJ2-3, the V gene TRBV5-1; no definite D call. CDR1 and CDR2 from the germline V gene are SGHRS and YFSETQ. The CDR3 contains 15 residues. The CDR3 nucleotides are TGCGCCAGCAGCTTGGACGGTGCCATCACATATACGCAGTATTTT. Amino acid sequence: CASSLDGAITYTQYF.

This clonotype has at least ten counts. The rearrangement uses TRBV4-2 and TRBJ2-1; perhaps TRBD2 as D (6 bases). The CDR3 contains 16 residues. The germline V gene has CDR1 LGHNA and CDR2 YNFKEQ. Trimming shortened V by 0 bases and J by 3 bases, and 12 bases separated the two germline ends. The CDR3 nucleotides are TGTGCCAGCAGCCAAGATCCCGGCGGGGTCTACAATGAGCAGTTCTTC. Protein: CASSQDPGGVYNEQFF.